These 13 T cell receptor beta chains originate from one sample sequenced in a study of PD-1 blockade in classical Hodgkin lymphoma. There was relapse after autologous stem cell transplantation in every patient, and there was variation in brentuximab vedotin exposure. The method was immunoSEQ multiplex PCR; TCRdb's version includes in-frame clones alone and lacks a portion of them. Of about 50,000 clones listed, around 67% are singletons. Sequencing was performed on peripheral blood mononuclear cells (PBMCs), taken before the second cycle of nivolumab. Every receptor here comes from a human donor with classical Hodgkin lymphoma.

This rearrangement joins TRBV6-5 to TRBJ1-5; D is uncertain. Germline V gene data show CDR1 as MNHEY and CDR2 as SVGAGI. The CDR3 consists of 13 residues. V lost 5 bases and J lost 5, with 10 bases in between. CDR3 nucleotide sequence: TGTGCCAGCAGTCCGGACGGTCATCAGCCCCAGCATTTT. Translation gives CASSPDGHQPQHF.

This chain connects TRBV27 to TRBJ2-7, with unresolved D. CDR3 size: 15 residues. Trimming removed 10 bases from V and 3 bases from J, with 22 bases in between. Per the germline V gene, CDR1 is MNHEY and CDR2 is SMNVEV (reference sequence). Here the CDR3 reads CATQQRFTERYEQYF. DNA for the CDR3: TGTGCCACCCAGCAGAGGTTCACTGAGCGCTACGAGCAGTACTTC.

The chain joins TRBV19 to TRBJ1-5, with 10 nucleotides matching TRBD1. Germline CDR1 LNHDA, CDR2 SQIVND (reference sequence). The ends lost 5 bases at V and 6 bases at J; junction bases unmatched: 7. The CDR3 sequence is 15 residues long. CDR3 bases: TGTGCCAGTAGTTCCCGGGACAGGGGCCCTCAGCCCCAGCATTTT. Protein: CASSSRDRGPQPQHF. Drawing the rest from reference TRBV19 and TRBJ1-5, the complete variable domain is DGGITQSPKYLFRKEGQNVTLSCEQNLNHDAMYWYRQDPGQGLRLIYYSQIVNDFQKGDIAEGYSVSREKKESFPLTVTSAQKNPTAFYLCASSSRDRGPQPQHFGDGTRLSIL.

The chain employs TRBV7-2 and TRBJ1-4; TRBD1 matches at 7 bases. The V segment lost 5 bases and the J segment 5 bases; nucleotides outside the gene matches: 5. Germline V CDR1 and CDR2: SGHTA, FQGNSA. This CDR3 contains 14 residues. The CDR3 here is CASSPRQGNEKLFF. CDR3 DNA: TGTGCCAGCAGCCCCCGACAGGGAAATGAAAAACTGTTTTTT.

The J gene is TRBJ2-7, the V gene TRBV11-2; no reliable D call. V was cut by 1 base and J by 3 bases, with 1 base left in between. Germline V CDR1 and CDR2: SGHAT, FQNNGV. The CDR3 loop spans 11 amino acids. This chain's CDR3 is CASSLVYEQYF. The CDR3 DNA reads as TGTGCCAGCAGCTTAGTCTACGAGCAGTACTTC. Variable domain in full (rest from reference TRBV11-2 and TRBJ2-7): EAGVAQSPRYKIIEKRQSVAFWCNPISGHATLYWYQQILGQGPKLLIQFQNNGVVDDSQLPKDRFSAERLKGVDSTLKIQPAKLEDSAVYLCASSLVYEQYFGPGTRLTVT.

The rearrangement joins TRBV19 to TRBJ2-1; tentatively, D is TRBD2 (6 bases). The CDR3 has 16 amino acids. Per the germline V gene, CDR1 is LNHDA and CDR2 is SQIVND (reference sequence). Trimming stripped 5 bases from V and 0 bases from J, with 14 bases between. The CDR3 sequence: CASSQLAGSSYNEQFF. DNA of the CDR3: TGTGCCAGTAGTCAACTAGCTGGGAGCTCCTACAATGAGCAGTTCTTC.

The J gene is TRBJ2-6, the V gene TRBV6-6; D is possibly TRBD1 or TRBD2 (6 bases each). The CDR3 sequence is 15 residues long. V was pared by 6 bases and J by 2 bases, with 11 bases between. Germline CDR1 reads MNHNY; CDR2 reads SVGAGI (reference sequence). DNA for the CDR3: TGTGCCAGCAGCCAAGGGGGGACTGGGGCCAACGTCCTGACTTTC. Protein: CASSQGGTGANVLTF.

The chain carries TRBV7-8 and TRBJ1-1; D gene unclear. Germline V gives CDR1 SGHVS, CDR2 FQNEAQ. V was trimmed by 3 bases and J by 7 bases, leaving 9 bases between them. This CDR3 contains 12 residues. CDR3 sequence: CASSLRDYEAFF. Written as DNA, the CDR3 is TGTGCCAGCAGCTTGAGAGATTATGAAGCTTTCTTT.

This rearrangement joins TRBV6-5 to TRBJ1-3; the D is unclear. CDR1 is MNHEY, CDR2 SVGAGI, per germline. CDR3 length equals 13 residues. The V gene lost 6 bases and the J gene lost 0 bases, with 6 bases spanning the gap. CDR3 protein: CASRASSGNTIYF. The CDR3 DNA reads TGTGCCAGCAGGGCCAGCTCTGGAAACACCATATATTTT.

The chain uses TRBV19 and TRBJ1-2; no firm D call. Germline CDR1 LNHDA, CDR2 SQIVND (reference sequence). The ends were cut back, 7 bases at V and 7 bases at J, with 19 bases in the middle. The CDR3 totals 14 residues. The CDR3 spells CASISKREISGYTF. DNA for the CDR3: TGTGCCAGTATAAGTAAAAGGGAGATCTCTGGCTACACCTTC.

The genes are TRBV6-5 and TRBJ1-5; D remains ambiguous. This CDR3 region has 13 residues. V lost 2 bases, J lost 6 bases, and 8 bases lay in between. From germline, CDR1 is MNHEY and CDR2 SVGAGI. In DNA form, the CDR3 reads TGTGCCAGCAGTTACGGGAGGGCTCAGCCCCAGCATTTT. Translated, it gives CASSYGRAQPQHF.

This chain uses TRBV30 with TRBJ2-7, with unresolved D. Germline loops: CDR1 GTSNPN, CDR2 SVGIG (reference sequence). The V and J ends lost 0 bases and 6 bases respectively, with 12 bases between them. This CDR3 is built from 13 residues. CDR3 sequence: CAWSVQGSGEQYF. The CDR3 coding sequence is TGTGCCTGGAGTGTACAAGGCTCGGGCGAGCAGTACTTC.

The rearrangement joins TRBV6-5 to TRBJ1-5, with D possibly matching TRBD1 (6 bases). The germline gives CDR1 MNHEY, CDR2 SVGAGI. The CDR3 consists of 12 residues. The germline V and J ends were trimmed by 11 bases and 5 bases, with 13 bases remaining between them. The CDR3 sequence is CAVQGIDQPQHF. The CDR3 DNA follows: TGTGCCGTCCAGGGGATTGATCAGCCCCAGCATTTT.